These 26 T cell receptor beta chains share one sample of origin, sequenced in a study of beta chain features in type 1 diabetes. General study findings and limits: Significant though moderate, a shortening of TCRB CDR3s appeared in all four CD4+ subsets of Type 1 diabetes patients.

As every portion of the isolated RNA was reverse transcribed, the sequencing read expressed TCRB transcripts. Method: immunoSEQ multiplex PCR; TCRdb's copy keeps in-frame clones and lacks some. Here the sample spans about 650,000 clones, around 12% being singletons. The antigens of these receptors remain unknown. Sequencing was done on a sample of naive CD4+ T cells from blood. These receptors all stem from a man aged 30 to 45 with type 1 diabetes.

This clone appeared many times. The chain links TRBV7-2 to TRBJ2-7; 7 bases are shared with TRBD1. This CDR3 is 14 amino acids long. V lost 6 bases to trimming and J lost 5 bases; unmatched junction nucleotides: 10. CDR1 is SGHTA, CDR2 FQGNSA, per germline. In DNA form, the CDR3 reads TGTGCCAGCAGTACGACGGACAGGTGGCACGAGCAGTACTTC. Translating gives CASSTTDRWHEQYF.

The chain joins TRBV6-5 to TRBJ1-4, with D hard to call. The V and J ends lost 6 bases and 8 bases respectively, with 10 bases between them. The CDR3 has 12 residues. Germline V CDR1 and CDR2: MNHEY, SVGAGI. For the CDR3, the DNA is TGTGCCAGCAGCTCGCGTAAAGAAAAACTGTTTTTT. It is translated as CASSSRKEKLFF.

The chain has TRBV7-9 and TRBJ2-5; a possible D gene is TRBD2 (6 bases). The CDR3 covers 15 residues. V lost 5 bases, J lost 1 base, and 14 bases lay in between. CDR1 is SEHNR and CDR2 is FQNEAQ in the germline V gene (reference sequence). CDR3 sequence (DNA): TGTGCCAGCAGCCCGGTCACGGGACTCCAAGAGACCCAGTACTTC. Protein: CASSPVTGLQETQYF.

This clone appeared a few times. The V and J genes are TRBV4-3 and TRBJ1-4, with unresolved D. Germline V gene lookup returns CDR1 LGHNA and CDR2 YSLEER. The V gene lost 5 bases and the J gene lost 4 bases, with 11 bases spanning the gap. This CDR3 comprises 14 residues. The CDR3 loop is CASSSRHGNEKLFF. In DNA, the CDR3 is TGCGCCAGCAGCTCCCGACATGGTAATGAAAAACTGTTTTTT.

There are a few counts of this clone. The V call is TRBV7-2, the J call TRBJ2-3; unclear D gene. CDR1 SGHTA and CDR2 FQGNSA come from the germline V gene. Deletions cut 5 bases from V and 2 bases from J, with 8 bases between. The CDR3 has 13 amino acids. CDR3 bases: TGTGCCAGCAGCCCTCGTAACACAGATACGCAGTATTTT. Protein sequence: CASSPRNTDTQYF.

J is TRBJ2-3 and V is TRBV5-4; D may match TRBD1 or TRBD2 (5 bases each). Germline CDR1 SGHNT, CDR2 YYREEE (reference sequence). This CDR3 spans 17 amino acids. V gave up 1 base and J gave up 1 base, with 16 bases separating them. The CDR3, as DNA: TGTGCCAGCAGCTTGCCTCTTGGGGGTATGGGCACAGATACGCAGTATTTT. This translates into CASSLPLGGMGTDTQYF. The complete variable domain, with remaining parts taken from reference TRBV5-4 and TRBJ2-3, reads ETGVTQSPTHLIKTRGQQVTLRCSSQSGHNTVSWYQQALGQGPQFIFQYYREEENGRGNFPPRFSGLQFPNYSSELNVNALELDDSALYLCASSLPLGGMGTDTQYFGPGTRLTVL.

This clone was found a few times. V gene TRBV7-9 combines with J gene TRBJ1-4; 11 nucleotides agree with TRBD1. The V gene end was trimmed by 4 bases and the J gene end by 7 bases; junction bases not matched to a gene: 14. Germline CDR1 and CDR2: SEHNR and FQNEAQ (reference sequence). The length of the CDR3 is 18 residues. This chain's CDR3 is CASSSRDRGSAVSEKLFF. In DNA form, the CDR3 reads TGTGCCAGCAGCTCCCGGGACAGGGGGTCCGCGGTGAGTGAAAAACTGTTTTTT.

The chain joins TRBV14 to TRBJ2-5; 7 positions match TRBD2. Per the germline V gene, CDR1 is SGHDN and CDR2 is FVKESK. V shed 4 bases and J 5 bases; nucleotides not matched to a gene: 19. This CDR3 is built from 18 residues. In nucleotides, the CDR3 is TGTGCCAGCAGCCCCAACCGAGGGCTACTAGCGTTCCGGGAGACCCAGTACTTC. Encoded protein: CASSPNRGLLAFRETQYF.

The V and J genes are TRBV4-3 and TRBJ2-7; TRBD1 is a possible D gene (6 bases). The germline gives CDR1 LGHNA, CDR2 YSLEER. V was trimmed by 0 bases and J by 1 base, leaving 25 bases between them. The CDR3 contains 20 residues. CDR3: CASSQESVGRGRKGSYEQYF. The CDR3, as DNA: TGCGCCAGCAGCCAAGAGTCCGTCGGCAGGGGCAGGAAAGGGTCCTACGAGCAGTACTTC.

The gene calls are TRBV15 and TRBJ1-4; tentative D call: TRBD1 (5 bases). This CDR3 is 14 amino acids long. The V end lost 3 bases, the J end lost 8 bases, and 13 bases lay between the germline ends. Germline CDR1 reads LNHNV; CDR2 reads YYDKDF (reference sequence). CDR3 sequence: CATSSEGFGEKLFF. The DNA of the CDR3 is TGTGCCACCAGCAGTGAGGGGTTCGGGGAAAAACTGTTTTTT.

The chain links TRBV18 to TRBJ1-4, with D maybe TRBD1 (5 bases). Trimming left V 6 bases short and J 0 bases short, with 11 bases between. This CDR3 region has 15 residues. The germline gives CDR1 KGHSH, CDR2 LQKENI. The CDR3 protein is CASSPDTATNEKLFF. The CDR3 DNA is TGTGCCAGCTCTCCGGACACGGCAACTAATGAAAAACTGTTTTTT. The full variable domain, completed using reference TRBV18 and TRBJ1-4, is NAGVMQNPRHLVRRRGQEARLRCSPMKGHSHVYWYRQLPEEGLKFMVYLQKENIIDESGMPKERFSAEFPKEGPSILRIQQVVRGDSAAYFCASSPDTATNEKLFFGSGTQLSVL.

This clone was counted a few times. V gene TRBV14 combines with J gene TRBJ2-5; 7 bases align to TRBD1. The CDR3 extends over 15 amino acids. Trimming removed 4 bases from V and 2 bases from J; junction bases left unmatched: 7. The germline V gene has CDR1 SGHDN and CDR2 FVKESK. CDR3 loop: CASSPGTATQETQYF. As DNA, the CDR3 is TGTGCCAGCAGCCCCGGGACAGCAACACAAGAGACCCAGTACTTC.

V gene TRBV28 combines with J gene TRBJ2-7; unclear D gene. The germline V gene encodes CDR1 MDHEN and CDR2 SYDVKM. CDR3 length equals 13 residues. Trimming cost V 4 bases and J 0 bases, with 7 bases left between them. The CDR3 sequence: CASSYPSSYEQYF. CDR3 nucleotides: TGTGCCAGCAGTTATCCCTCCTCCTACGAGCAGTACTTC.

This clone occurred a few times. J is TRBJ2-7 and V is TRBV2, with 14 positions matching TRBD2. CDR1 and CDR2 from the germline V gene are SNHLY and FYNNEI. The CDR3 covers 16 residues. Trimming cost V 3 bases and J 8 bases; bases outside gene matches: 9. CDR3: CASSDVVGTSGGKQYF. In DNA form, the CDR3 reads TGTGCCAGCAGTGATGTCGTCGGGACTAGCGGGGGTAAGCAGTACTTC.

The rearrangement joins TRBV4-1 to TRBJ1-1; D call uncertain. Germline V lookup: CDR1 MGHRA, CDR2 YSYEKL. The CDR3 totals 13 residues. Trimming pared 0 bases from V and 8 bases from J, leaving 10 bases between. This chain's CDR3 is CASSQERRAEAFF. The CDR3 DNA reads TGCGCCAGCAGCCAAGAACGACGGGCAGAAGCTTTCTTT.

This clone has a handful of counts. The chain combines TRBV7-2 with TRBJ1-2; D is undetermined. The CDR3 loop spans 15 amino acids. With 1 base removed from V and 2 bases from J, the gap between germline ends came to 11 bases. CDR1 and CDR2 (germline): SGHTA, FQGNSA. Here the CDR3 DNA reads TGTGCCAGCAGCTTAGATGGGTCGTCAAACTATGGCTACACCTTC. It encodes CASSLDGSSNYGYTF. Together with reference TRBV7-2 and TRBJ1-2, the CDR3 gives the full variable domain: GAGVSQSPSNKVTEKGKDVELRCDPISGHTALYWYRQSLGQGLEFLIYFQGNSAPDKSGLPSDRFSAERTGGSVSTLTIQRTQQEDSAVYLCASSLDGSSNYGYTFGSGTRLTVV.

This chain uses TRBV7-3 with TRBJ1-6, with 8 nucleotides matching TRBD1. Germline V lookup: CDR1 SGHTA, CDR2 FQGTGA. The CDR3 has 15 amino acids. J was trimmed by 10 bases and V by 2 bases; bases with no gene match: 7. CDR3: CASSLDQGAGSPLHF. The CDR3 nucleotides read TGTGCCAGCAGCTTAGATCAGGGGGCAGGGTCACCCCTCCACTTT.

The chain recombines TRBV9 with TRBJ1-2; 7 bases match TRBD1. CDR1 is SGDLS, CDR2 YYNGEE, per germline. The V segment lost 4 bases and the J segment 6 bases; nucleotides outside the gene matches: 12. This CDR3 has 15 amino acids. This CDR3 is CASSPVSDRVHGYTF. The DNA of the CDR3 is TGTGCCAGCAGCCCTGTTTCTGACAGGGTCCATGGCTACACCTTC. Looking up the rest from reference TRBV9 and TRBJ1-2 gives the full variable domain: DSGVTQTPKHLITATGQRVTLRCSPRSGDLSVYWYQQSLDQGLQFLIQYYNGEERAKGNILERFSAQQFPDLHSELNLSSLELGDSALYFCASSPVSDRVHGYTFGSGTRLTVV.

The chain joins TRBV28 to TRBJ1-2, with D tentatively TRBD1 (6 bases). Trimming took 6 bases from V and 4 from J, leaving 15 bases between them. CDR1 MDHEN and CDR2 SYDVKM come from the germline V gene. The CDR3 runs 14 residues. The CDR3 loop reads CASRQTGNLYGYTF. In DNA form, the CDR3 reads TGTGCCAGCAGGCAGACAGGAAACCTCTATGGCTACACCTTC.

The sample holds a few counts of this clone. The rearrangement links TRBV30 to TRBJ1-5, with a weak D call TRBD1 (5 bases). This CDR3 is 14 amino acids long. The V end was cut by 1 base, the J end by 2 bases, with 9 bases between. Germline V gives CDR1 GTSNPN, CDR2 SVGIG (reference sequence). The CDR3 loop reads CAWSATAGNQPQHF. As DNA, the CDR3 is TGTGCCTGGAGTGCGACAGCTGGCAATCAGCCCCAGCATTTT.

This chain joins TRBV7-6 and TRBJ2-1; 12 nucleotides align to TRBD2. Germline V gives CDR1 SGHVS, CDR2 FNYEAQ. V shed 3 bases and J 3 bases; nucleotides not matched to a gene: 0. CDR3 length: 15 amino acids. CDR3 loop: CASSLGLAGYNEQFF. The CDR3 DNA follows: TGTGCCAGCAGCTTGGGACTAGCGGGCTACAATGAGCAGTTCTTC.

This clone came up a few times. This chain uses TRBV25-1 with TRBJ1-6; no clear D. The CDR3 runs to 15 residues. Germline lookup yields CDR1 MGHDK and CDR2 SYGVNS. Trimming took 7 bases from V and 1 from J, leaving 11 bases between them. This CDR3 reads CASMGLGSYNSPLHF. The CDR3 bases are TGTGCCAGCATGGGTCTGGGGTCCTATAATTCACCCCTCCACTTT. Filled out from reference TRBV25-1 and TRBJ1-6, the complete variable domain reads EADIYQTPRYLVIGTGKKITLECSQTMGHDKMYWYQQDPGMELHLIHYSYGVNSTEKGDLSSESTVSRIRTEHFPLTLESARPSHTSQYLCASMGLGSYNSPLHFGNGTRLTVT.

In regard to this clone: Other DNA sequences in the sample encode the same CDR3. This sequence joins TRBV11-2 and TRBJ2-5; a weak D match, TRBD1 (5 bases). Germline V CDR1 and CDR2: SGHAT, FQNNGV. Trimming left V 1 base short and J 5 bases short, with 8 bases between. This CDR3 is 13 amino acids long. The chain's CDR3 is CASSLGGAETQYF. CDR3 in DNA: TGTGCCAGCAGCTTAGGGGGCGCGGAGACCCAGTACTTC.

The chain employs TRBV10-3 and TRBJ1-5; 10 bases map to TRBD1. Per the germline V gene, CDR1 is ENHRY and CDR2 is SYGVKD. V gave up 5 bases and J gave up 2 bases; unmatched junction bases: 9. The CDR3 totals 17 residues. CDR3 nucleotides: TGTGCCATCAGTTCAGCGGGACAGGGGCCGGGCAATCAGCCCCAGCATTTT. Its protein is CAISSAGQGPGNQPQHF.

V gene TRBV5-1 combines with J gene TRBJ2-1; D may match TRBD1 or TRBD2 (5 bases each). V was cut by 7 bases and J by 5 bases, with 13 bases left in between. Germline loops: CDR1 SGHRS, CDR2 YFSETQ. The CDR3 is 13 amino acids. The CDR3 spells CASSDKEDNEQFF. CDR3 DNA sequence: TGCGCCAGCTCGGACAAGGAGGACAATGAGCAGTTCTTC.

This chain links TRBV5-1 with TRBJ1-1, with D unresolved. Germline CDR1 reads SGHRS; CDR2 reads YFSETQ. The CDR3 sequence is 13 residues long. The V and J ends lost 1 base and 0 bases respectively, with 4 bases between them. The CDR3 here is CASSLRVNTEAFF. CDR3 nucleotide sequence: TGCGCCAGCAGCTTGAGAGTGAACACTGAAGCTTTCTTT.